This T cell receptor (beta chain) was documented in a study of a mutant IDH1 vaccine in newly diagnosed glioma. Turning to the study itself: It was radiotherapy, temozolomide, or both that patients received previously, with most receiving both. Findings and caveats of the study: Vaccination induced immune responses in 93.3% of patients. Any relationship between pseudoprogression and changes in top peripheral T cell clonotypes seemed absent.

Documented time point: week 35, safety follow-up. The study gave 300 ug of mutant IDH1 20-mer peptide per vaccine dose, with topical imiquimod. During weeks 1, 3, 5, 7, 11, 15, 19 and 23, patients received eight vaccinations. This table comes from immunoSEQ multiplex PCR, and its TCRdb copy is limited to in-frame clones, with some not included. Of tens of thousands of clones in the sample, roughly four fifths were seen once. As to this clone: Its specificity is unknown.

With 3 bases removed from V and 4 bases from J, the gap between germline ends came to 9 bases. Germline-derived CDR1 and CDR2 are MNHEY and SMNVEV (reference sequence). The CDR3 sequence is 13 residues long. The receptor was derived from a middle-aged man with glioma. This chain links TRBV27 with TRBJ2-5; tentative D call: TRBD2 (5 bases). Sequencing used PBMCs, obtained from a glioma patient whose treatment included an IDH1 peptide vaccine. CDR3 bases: TGTGCCAGCAGTTTCGGCGGAGGAGAGACCCAGTACTTC. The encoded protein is CASSFGGGETQYF.